The rows below give T cell receptor beta chains drawn from one sample of a study of blood T cell repertoires in COVID-19. Sequencing used immunoSEQ multiplex PCR; TCRdb keeps in-frame clones, though not all of them. The table shows under 400,000 clones, with 80% to 90% occurring only once. Sequencing used PBMCs or T cells enriched from blood (not recorded which). Receptors were obtained from a woman aged 40 to 50 with acute COVID-19. The CDR3 runs from the conserved cysteine through the conserved F or W. Each record gives: D gene, J gene, CDR3 length, clone size, V gene, CDR3 protein, CDR3 DNA. A D gene is named only where the DNA matches it firmly. Rows may omit the clone size; those that give it use once, few, many or a size class.

d_gene: -
j_gene: TRBJ1-1
len: 12
abundance: -
v_gene: TRBV6-5
CDR3aa: CATCFEDTEAFF
CDR3nt: TGTGCCACGTGTTTTGAGGACACTGAAGCTTTCTTT

d_gene: TRBD2
j_gene: TRBJ2-7
len: 16
abundance: -
v_gene: TRBV27
CDR3aa: CASSNSLAGGAYEQYF
CDR3nt: TGTGCCAGCAGTAATTCTCTAGCGGGAGGAGCCTACGAGCAGTACTTC

d_gene: TRBD2
j_gene: TRBJ2-1
len: 14
abundance: -
v_gene: TRBV19
CDR3aa: CASSRGGGGNEQFF
CDR3nt: TGTGCCAGTAGTAGGGGCGGGGGAGGCAATGAGCAGTTCTTC

d_gene: TRBD1
j_gene: TRBJ1-5
len: 15
abundance: -
v_gene: TRBV19
CDR3aa: CASTDRQGLNQPQHF
CDR3nt: TGTGCCAGTACAGACAGACAGGGACTCAATCAGCCCCAGCATTTT

d_gene: TRBD1
j_gene: TRBJ1-1
len: 14
abundance: -
v_gene: TRBV18
CDR3aa: CASSPNRQGIEAFF
CDR3nt: TGTGCCAGCTCCCCTAATCGACAGGGGATTGAAGCTTTCTTT

d_gene: -
j_gene: TRBJ1-2
len: 13
abundance: -
v_gene: TRBV13
CDR3aa: CASSSGGMAGYTF
CDR3nt: TGTGCCAGCAGCTCCGGGGGGATGGCTGGCTACACCTTC

d_gene: TRBD2
j_gene: TRBJ2-1
len: 16
abundance: -
v_gene: TRBV28
CDR3aa: CASSLAGAGSYNEQFF
CDR3nt: TGTGCCAGCAGTTTAGCGGGAGCCGGCTCCTACAATGAGCAGTTCTTC

d_gene: -
j_gene: TRBJ1-2
len: 12
abundance: once
v_gene: TRBV28
CDR3aa: CASIGQYYGYTF
CDR3nt: TGTGCCAGCATAGGACAGTACTATGGCTACACCTTC

d_gene: -
j_gene: TRBJ1-2
len: 14
abundance: -
v_gene: TRBV7-2
CDR3aa: CASSPERQNYGYTF
CDR3nt: TGTGCCAGCAGCCCCGAAAGACAGAACTATGGCTACACCTTC

d_gene: -
j_gene: TRBJ2-1
len: 14
abundance: -
v_gene: TRBV18
CDR3aa: CASSPSQSYNEQFF
CDR3nt: TGTGCCAGCTCACCATCACAATCCTACAATGAGCAGTTCTTC

d_gene: TRBD1
j_gene: TRBJ1-1
len: 16
abundance: -
v_gene: TRBV4-2
CDR3aa: CASRLQGAGASTEAFF
CDR3nt: TGTGCCAGCAGGTTACAGGGGGCCGGGGCCAGCACTGAAGCTTTCTTT

d_gene: -
j_gene: TRBJ1-1
len: 13
abundance: -
v_gene: TRBV5-1
CDR3aa: CASSLRENTEAFF
CDR3nt: TGCGCCAGCAGTCTCCGAGAAAACACTGAAGCTTTCTTT

d_gene: -
j_gene: TRBJ1-3
len: 17
abundance: few
v_gene: TRBV5-5
CDR3aa: CASSLADPGGSGNTIYF
CDR3nt: TGTGCCAGCAGCTTGGCCGACCCCGGGGGCTCTGGAAACACCATATATTTT

d_gene: TRBD1
j_gene: TRBJ1-2
len: 14
abundance: -
v_gene: TRBV11-2
CDR3aa: CASSFNRGFYGYTF
CDR3nt: TGTGCCAGCAGTTTTAACAGGGGGTTCTATGGCTACACCTTC

d_gene: -
j_gene: TRBJ1-1
len: 13
abundance: -
v_gene: TRBV29-1
CDR3aa: CSVEGRLNTEAFF
CDR3nt: TGCAGCGTTGAGGGGAGACTAAACACTGAAGCTTTCTTT

d_gene: TRBD1
j_gene: TRBJ1-2
len: 15
abundance: -
v_gene: TRBV25-1
CDR3aa: CASSRTGRVNYGYTF
CDR3nt: TGTGCCAGCAGTCGGACAGGGAGGGTTAACTATGGCTACACCTTC

d_gene: TRBD2
j_gene: TRBJ2-1
len: 15
abundance: -
v_gene: TRBV28
CDR3aa: CASSLWASGSSEQFF
CDR3nt: TGTGCCAGCAGTTTATGGGCTAGCGGGAGTTCTGAGCAGTTCTTC

d_gene: -
j_gene: TRBJ2-2
len: 21
abundance: -
v_gene: TRBV21-1
CDR3aa: CASTKEGTGGGTGMNTGELFF
CDR3nt: TGTGCCAGCACCAAAGAAGGGACGGGGGGCGGGACAGGGATGAACACCGGGGAGCTGTTTTTT

d_gene: -
j_gene: TRBJ1-6
len: 17
abundance: -
v_gene: TRBV24-1
CDR3aa: CATSDSKGHSDNSPLHF
CDR3nt: TGTGCCACCAGTGATAGCAAGGGGCACTCCGATAATTCACCCCTCCACTTT

d_gene: TRBD1
j_gene: TRBJ1-1
len: 14
abundance: -
v_gene: TRBV7-9
CDR3aa: CASSPRTGNTEAFF
CDR3nt: TGTGCCAGCAGCCCCCGGACAGGGAACACTGAAGCTTTCTTT

d_gene: -
j_gene: TRBJ2-3
len: 15
abundance: -
v_gene: TRBV5-1
CDR3aa: CASSEGLPSTDTQYF
CDR3nt: TGCGCCAGCAGCGAAGGACTCCCTAGCACAGATACGCAGTATTTT

d_gene: TRBD2
j_gene: TRBJ2-1
len: 14
abundance: -
v_gene: TRBV19
CDR3aa: CASKRGGSYNEQFF
CDR3nt: TGTGCCAGTAAGAGGGGAGGGTCCTACAATGAGCAGTTCTTC

d_gene: TRBD2
j_gene: TRBJ2-3
len: 14
abundance: -
v_gene: TRBV5-1
CDR3aa: CASSSTSDTDTQYF
CDR3nt: TGCGCCAGCAGCTCGACTAGCGACACAGATACGCAGTATTTT

d_gene: -
j_gene: TRBJ2-7
len: 14
abundance: -
v_gene: TRBV5-6
CDR3aa: CASSLARQGYEQYF
CDR3nt: TGTGCCAGCAGCTTGGCCAGGCAGGGCTACGAGCAGTACTTC

d_gene: -
j_gene: TRBJ1-5
len: 14
abundance: -
v_gene: TRBV7-2
CDR3aa: CASSLGGRNQPQHF
CDR3nt: TGTGCCAGCAGCTTAGGAGGGAGAAATCAGCCCCAGCATTTT

d_gene: -
j_gene: TRBJ1-4
len: 14
abundance: -
v_gene: TRBV10-3
CDR3aa: CAISEALTNEKLFF
CDR3nt: TGTGCCATCAGTGAAGCTCTTACTAATGAAAAACTGTTTTTT

d_gene: -
j_gene: TRBJ2-1
len: 12
abundance: -
v_gene: TRBV19
CDR3aa: CASRDGYNEQFF
CDR3nt: TGTGCCAGTAGAGACGGGTACAATGAGCAGTTCTTC

d_gene: -
j_gene: TRBJ1-6
len: 17
abundance: -
v_gene: TRBV15
CDR3aa: CATSRSASSVYNSPLHF
CDR3nt: TGTGCCACCAGTAGGTCAGCGAGCTCAGTCTATAATTCACCCCTCCACTTT

d_gene: TRBD2
j_gene: TRBJ2-1
len: 15
abundance: -
v_gene: TRBV5-1
CDR3aa: CASSYSGGYYNEQFF
CDR3nt: TGCGCCAGCAGCTATAGCGGGGGGTATTACAATGAGCAGTTCTTC

d_gene: -
j_gene: TRBJ2-1
len: 14
abundance: once
v_gene: TRBV27
CDR3aa: CASSTVRSYNEQFF
CDR3nt: TGTGCCAGCAGTACCGTCCGGTCCTACAATGAGCAGTTCTTC

d_gene: TRBD2
j_gene: TRBJ2-1
len: 15
abundance: few
v_gene: TRBV9
CDR3aa: CASSVGLAGGNEQFF
CDR3nt: TGTGCCAGCAGCGTAGGACTAGCGGGAGGCAATGAGCAGTTCTTC

d_gene: -
j_gene: TRBJ1-5
len: 17
abundance: -
v_gene: TRBV5-8
CDR3aa: CASSLFKYTGQNQPQHF
CDR3nt: TGTGCCAGCAGCTTGTTCAAATACACAGGACAGAATCAGCCCCAGCATTTT

d_gene: -
j_gene: TRBJ2-2
len: 13
abundance: once
v_gene: TRBV19
CDR3aa: CASSPTNTGELFF
CDR3nt: TGTGCCAGTAGTCCCACAAACACCGGGGAGCTGTTTTTT

d_gene: TRBD1
j_gene: TRBJ2-2
len: 17
abundance: -
v_gene: TRBV5-1
CDR3aa: CASSWTGTGGNTGELFF
CDR3nt: TGCGCCAGCAGCTGGACCGGGACAGGGGGTAACACCGGGGAGCTGTTTTTT

d_gene: TRBD2
j_gene: TRBJ2-3
len: 15
abundance: -
v_gene: TRBV10-2
CDR3aa: CASSERLAGDDTQYF
CDR3nt: TGCGCCAGCAGTGAGAGGTTAGCGGGGGACGATACGCAGTATTTT

d_gene: TRBD1
j_gene: TRBJ1-2
len: 13
abundance: -
v_gene: TRBV19
CDR3aa: CASSDRVAYGYTF
CDR3nt: TGTGCCAGTAGTGACAGGGTTGCCTATGGCTACACCTTC

d_gene: -
j_gene: TRBJ2-7
len: 15
abundance: -
v_gene: TRBV2
CDR3aa: CASRRLGTEPYEQYF
CDR3nt: TGTGCCAGCAGAAGGCTCGGGACTGAACCCTACGAGCAGTACTTC

d_gene: -
j_gene: TRBJ2-2
len: 15
abundance: -
v_gene: TRBV11-2
CDR3aa: CASSLNSQGTGELFF
CDR3nt: TGTGCCAGCAGCTTGAATTCACAGGGCACCGGGGAGCTGTTTTTT

d_gene: TRBD1
j_gene: TRBJ1-6
len: 18
abundance: -
v_gene: TRBV4-3
CDR3aa: CASSQAGTGGSYNSPLHF
CDR3nt: TGCGCCAGCAGCCAAGCCGGGACAGGAGGCTCCTATAATTCACCCCTCCACTTT

d_gene: TRBD1
j_gene: TRBJ1-2
len: 15
abundance: -
v_gene: TRBV28
CDR3aa: CASSLPRTGAIGYTF
CDR3nt: TGTGCCAGCAGTTTACCCCGGACAGGGGCGATAGGCTACACCTTC

d_gene: -
j_gene: TRBJ2-5
len: 14
abundance: -
v_gene: TRBV25-1
CDR3aa: CASSEEGWRETQYF
CDR3nt: TGTGCCAGCAGTGAAGAGGGTTGGAGGGAGACCCAGTACTTC

d_gene: TRBD1
j_gene: TRBJ1-1
len: 14
abundance: -
v_gene: TRBV3-1/TRBV3-2
CDR3aa: CASSPWDSNTEAFF
CDR3nt: TGTGCCAGCAGCCCCTGGGACAGTAACACTGAAGCTTTCTTT

d_gene: TRBD2
j_gene: TRBJ2-1
len: 18
abundance: -
v_gene: TRBV6-2/TRBV6-3
CDR3aa: CASSYWAPGLAANNEQFF
CDR3nt: TGTGCCAGCAGTTACTGGGCGCCGGGACTAGCGGCCAACAATGAGCAGTTCTTC

d_gene: -
j_gene: TRBJ2-1
len: 13
abundance: -
v_gene: TRBV7-3
CDR3aa: CASSLDRTHEQFF
CDR3nt: TGTGCCAGCAGCTTAGACAGGACCCATGAGCAGTTCTTC

d_gene: -
j_gene: TRBJ2-1
len: 15
abundance: -
v_gene: TRBV3-1/TRBV3-2
CDR3aa: CASSQGQGPYNEQFF
CDR3nt: TGTGCCAGCAGCCAAGGCCAGGGCCCCTACAATGAGCAGTTCTTC

d_gene: TRBD2
j_gene: TRBJ2-5
len: 19
abundance: -
v_gene: TRBV9
CDR3aa: CASSAGNTLAGGAQETQYF
CDR3nt: TGTGCCAGCAGCGCTGGAAACACACTAGCGGGAGGTGCCCAAGAGACCCAGTACTTC

d_gene: -
j_gene: TRBJ2-5
len: 14
abundance: -
v_gene: TRBV5-1
CDR3aa: CASNPPGTAQPQYF
CDR3nt: TGCGCCAGCAACCCACCGGGGACTGCCCAGCCCCAGTACTTC

d_gene: -
j_gene: TRBJ2-7
len: 14
abundance: -
v_gene: TRBV7-2
CDR3aa: CASSLDLGRYEQYF
CDR3nt: TGTGCCAGCAGCTTAGACCTAGGAAGGTACGAGCAGTACTTC

d_gene: -
j_gene: TRBJ2-2
len: 16
abundance: -
v_gene: TRBV13
CDR3aa: CASTYSMGANTGELFF
CDR3nt: TGTGCCAGCACCTACTCGATGGGGGCCAACACCGGGGAGCTGTTTTTT

d_gene: TRBD1
j_gene: TRBJ1-2
len: 16
abundance: -
v_gene: TRBV4-3
CDR3aa: CASSQDPGQGGYGYTF
CDR3nt: TGCGCCAGCAGCCAGGACCCGGGACAGGGAGGCTATGGCTACACCTTC

d_gene: -
j_gene: TRBJ2-3
len: 15
abundance: -
v_gene: TRBV7-9
CDR3aa: CASSPYRGSTDTQYF
CDR3nt: TGTGCCAGCAGCCCATATAGGGGTAGCACAGATACGCAGTATTTT

d_gene: -
j_gene: TRBJ1-3
len: 14
abundance: few
v_gene: TRBV6-5
CDR3aa: CASSYQDGGGTIYF
CDR3nt: TGTGCCAGCAGTTACCAGGACGGCGGAGGCACCATATATTTT

d_gene: -
j_gene: TRBJ2-3
len: 11
abundance: -
v_gene: TRBV9
CDR3aa: CASSPGDTQYF
CDR3nt: TGTGCCAGCAGCCCCGGAGATACGCAGTATTTT

d_gene: TRBD1
j_gene: TRBJ1-2
len: 14
abundance: -
v_gene: TRBV4-2
CDR3aa: CASSQGGQGDGYTF
CDR3nt: TGTGCCAGCAGCCAAGGGGGACAGGGTGATGGCTACACCTTC

d_gene: TRBD1
j_gene: TRBJ2-6
len: 16
abundance: -
v_gene: TRBV28
CDR3aa: CASRKTGLDGANVLTF
CDR3nt: TGTGCCAGCAGAAAGACAGGGCTGGATGGGGCCAACGTCCTGACTTTC

d_gene: TRBD2
j_gene: TRBJ2-5
len: 15
abundance: -
v_gene: TRBV5-1
CDR3aa: CASSLAGGYQETQYF
CDR3nt: TGCGCCAGCAGCTTGGCGGGGGGGTATCAAGAGACCCAGTACTTC

d_gene: TRBD2
j_gene: TRBJ2-4
len: 15
abundance: -
v_gene: TRBV4-1
CDR3aa: CASSLGRTSYDIQYF
CDR3nt: TGCGCCAGCAGCCTGGGGCGGACTAGCTATGACATTCAGTACTTC

d_gene: -
j_gene: TRBJ2-7
len: 16
abundance: -
v_gene: TRBV5-1
CDR3aa: CASSLGASGDTYEQYF
CDR3nt: TGCGCCAGCAGCTTGGGGGCCTCAGGGGACACTTACGAGCAGTACTTC

d_gene: -
j_gene: TRBJ1-4
len: 15
abundance: once
v_gene: TRBV7-7
CDR3aa: CASSLVAGVNEKLFF
CDR3nt: TGTGCCAGCAGCTTAGTCGCAGGGGTTAATGAAAAACTGTTTTTT